The sequence of this TCR beta chain was determined in a study of CD8+ T cells in alopecia areata. Study results and caveats: There were many expanded lesional clones persisting in scalp and blood during tofacitinib. Clonality in the scalp and expanded CD8+ clones ranked among the top 100 were significantly decreased by tofacitinib.

Sequencing templates came from extracted RNA that was reverse transcribed into cDNA. Clones were read by immunoSEQ multiplex PCR, and TCRdb kept only the in-frame ones, dropping some. Of about 120,000 clones in the sample, approximately 54% were seen once. This clone has a single count. Its antigen is still unknown. Stated treatment: oral pan-JAK inhibitor, 5-10 mg twice daily. This sequence was found in a human donor with alopecia areata. This specimen was CD8+ T cells sorted from blood, taken at week 24, from a patient treated with tofacitinib.

CDR3 bases: TGTGCCAGCAGCTTGGCCGTGGCAGGGCAAGAGACCCAGTACTTC. Translated: CASSLAVAGQETQYF. The chain employs TRBV5-4 and TRBJ2-5; a possible D gene is TRBD1 (5 bases). Germline V gene sequence: CDR1 SGHNT, CDR2 YYREEE (reference sequence). CDR3 length equals 15 residues. Trimming removed 0 bases from V and 2 bases from J, with 11 bases in between.